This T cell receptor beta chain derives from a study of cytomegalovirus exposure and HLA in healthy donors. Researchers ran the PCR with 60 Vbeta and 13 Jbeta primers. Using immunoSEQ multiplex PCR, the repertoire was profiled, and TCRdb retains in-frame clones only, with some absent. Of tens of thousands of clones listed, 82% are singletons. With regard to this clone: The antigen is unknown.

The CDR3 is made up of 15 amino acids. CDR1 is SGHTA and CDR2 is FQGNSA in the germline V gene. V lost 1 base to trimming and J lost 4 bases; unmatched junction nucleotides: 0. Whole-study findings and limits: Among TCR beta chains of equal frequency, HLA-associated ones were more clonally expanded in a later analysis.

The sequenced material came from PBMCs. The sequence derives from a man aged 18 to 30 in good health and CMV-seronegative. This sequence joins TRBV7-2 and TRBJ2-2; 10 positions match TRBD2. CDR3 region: CASSLGLAGTGELFF. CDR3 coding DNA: TGTGCCAGCAGCTTAGGACTAGCGGGCACCGGGGAGCTGTTTTTT.